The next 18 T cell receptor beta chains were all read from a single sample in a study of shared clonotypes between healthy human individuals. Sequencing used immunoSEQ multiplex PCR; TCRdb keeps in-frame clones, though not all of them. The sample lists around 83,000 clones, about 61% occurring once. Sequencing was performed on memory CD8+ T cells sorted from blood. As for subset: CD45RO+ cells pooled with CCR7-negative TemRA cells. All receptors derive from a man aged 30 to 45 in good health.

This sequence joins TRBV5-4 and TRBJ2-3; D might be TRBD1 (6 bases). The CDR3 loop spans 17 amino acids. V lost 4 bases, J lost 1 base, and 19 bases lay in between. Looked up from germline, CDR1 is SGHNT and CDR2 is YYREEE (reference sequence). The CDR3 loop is CASSHDLDRLGTDTQYF. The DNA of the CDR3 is TGTGCCAGCAGCCATGATCTTGACAGGTTGGGCACAGATACGCAGTATTTT.

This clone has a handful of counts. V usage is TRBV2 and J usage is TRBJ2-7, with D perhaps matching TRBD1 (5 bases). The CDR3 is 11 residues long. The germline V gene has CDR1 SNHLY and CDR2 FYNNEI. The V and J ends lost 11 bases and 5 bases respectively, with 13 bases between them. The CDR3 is CAQGARDEQYF. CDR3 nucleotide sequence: TGTGCCCAGGGCGCTAGGGACGAGCAGTACTTC.

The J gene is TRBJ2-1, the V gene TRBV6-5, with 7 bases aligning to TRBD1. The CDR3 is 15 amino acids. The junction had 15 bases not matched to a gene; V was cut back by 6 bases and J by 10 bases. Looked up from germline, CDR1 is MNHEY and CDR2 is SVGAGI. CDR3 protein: CASSPEGGPSWEQFF. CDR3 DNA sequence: TGTGCCAGCAGCCCCGAAGGGGGCCCCTCTTGGGAGCAGTTCTTC.

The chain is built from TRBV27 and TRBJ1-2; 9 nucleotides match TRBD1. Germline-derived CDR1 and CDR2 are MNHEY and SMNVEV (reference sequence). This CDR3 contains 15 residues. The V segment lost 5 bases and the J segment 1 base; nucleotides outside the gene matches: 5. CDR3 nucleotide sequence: TGTGCCAGCAGTCCTGGACAGGGGTTTAACTATGGCTACACCTTC. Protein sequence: CASSPGQGFNYGYTF.

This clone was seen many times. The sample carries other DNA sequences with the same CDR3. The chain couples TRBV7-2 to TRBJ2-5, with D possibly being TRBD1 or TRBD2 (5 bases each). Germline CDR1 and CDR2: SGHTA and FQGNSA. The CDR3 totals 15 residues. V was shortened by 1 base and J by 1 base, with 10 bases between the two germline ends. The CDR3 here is CASSLGGGPQETQYF. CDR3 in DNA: TGTGCCAGCAGCTTAGGTGGGGGTCCCCAAGAGACCCAGTACTTC.

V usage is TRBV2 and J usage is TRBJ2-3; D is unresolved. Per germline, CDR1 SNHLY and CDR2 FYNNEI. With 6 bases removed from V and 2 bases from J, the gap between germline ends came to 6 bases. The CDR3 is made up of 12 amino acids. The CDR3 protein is CASSPNTDTQYF. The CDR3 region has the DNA TGTGCCAGCAGCCCCAACACAGATACGCAGTATTTT.

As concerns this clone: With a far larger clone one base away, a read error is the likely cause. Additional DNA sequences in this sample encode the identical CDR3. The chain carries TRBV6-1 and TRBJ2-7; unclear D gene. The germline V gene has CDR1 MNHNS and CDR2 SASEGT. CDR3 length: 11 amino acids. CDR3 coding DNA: TGTGCCAGCAGTGAACACTACGAGCAATACTTC. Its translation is CASSEHYEQYF.

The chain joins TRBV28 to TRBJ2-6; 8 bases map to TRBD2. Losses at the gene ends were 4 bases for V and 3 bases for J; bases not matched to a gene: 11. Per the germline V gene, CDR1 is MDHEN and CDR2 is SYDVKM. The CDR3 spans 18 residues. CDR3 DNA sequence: TGTGCCAGCAGTTCGTGGCGGGAGGTTGAAGGTGGGGCCAACGTCCTGACTTTC. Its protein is CASSSWREVEGGANVLTF. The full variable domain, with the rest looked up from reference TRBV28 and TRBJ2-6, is DVKVTQSSRYLVKRTGEKVFLECVQDMDHENMFWYRQDPGLGLRLIYFSYDVKMKEKGDIPEGYSVSREKKERFSLILESASTNQTSMYLCASSSWREVEGGANVLTFGAGSRLTVL.

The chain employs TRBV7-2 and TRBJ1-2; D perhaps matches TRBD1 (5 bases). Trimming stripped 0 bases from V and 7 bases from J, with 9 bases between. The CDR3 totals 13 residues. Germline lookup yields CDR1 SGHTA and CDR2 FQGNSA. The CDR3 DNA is TGTGCCAGCAGCTTAGCGGGGGGGATTGGCTACACCTTC. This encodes CASSLAGGIGYTF.

In nucleotides, the CDR3 is TGTGCCACCGGCCTGGGTACGCAGTATTTT. Translation: CATGLGTQYF. The V gene is TRBV27, the J gene TRBJ2-3; no definite D call. This CDR3 is 10 amino acids long. Trimming removed 10 bases from V and 8 bases from J, with 10 bases in between. Germline V gives CDR1 MNHEY, CDR2 SMNVEV (reference sequence).

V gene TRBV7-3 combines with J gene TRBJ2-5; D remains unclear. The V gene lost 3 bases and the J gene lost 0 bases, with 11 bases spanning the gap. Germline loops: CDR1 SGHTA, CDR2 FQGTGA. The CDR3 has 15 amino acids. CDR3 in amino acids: CASSLIRADQETQYF. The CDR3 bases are TGTGCCAGCAGCTTGATAAGGGCCGACCAAGAGACCCAGTACTTC.

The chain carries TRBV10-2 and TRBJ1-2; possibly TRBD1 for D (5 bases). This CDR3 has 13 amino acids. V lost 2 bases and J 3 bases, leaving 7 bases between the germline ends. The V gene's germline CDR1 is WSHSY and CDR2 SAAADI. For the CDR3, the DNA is TGCGCCAGCAGTGAGGACAGCCACTATGGCTACACCTTC. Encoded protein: CASSEDSHYGYTF.

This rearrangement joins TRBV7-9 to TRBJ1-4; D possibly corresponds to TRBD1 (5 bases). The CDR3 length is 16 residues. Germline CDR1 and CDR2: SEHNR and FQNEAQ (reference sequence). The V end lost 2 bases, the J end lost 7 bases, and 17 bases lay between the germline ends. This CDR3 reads CASSLSRQGLGEKLFF. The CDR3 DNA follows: TGTGCCAGCAGCTTATCTCGGCAGGGTCTCGGTGAAAAACTGTTTTTT.

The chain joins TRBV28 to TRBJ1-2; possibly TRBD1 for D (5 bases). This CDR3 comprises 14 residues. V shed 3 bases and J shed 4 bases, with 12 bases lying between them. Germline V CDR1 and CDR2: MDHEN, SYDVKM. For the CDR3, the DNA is TGTGCCAGCAGTTTGGGTGGGGGTCGCTATGGCTACACCTTC. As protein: CASSLGGGRYGYTF.

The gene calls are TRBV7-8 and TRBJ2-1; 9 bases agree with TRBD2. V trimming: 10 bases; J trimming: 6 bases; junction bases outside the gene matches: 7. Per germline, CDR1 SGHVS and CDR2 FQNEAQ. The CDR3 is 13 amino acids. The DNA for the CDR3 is TGTGCCACCGGACTAGCGCCTTTCAATGAGCAGTTCTTC. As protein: CATGLAPFNEQFF.

The CDR3 is CASSPRGGLGGEAFF. The DNA for the CDR3 is TGTGCCAGCAGCCCCCGAGGGGGGTTGGGAGGGGAAGCTTTCTTT. V is TRBV9 and J is TRBJ1-1; possible D gene TRBD1, 6 bases. The CDR3 spans 15 residues. Germline V gene sequence: CDR1 SGDLS, CDR2 YYNGEE. The V end lost 4 bases, the J end lost 8 bases, and 21 bases lay between the germline ends.

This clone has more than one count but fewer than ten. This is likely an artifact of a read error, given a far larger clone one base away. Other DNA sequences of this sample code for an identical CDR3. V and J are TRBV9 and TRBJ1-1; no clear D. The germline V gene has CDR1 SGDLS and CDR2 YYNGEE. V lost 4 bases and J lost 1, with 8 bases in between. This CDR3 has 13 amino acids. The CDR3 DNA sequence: TGTGCCAGCAGCCCCCAACGGAACACTGAAGCTTTCTTT. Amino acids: CASSPQRNTEAFF.

The CDR3 protein is CASSLAGVNYEQYF. DNA of the CDR3: TGTGCCAGCAGCTTAGCAGGGGTGAACTACGAGCAGTACTTC. This chain joins TRBV7-9 and TRBJ2-7; TRBD1 might be the D (5 bases). CDR3 size: 14 residues. Trimming stripped 0 bases from V and 3 bases from J, with 9 bases between. Germline V gene data show CDR1 as SEHNR and CDR2 as FQNEAQ (reference sequence).